This TCR beta chain derives from a study of lymphopenia after photon versus proton radiotherapy. Points from the study as a whole: Post-nadir diversity loss with photons came from oligoclonal expansion, particularly CD8+ Temra cells. In patients who died, overall survival fell as post-nadir TCR diversity dropped more.

V was trimmed by 3 bases and J by 0 bases, leaving 12 bases between them. Germline-derived CDR1 and CDR2 are KGHSH and LQKENI. There are 16 residues in the CDR3. To note about this clone: Its antigen is still unknown.

TCRdb's table, derived via immunoSEQ multiplex PCR, lists solely in-frame clones and lacks some. This repertoire shows tens of thousands of clones, more than 75% found once; its top ten account for 10% to 13%. The chain joins TRBV18 to TRBJ1-3; D is undetermined. This TCR came from a man older than 75 with esophageal cancer. The sequencing used peripheral blood, collected from a patient treated with proton-based radiotherapy. Here the CDR3 reads CASSPRTDLSGNTIYF. The CDR3 nucleotides read TGTGCCAGCTCACCTAGGACGGACCTCTCTGGAAACACCATATATTTT.